Each of the 8 T cell receptor beta chains below was sequenced from the same sample in a study of blood T cell repertoires in COVID-19. Assay used: immunoSEQ multiplex PCR; TCRdb lists only in-frame clones, some missing. The table lists about 82,000 clones, around 72% of them singletons, with 2% to 3% in the top ten. The sequencing sample was made of peripheral blood. These receptors were taken from a human donor with acute or convalescent COVID-19. The donor label of this sample is uncertain.

The chain joins TRBV11-3 to TRBJ2-1, with 7 bases matching TRBD1. The CDR3 runs to 14 residues. The germline V gene encodes CDR1 SGHNT and CDR2 YENEEA. V lost 5 bases and J lost 3; bases outside the gene matches: 4. The CDR3 DNA reads as TGTGCCAGCAGCCATGCAGGGGGCTACAATGAGCAGTTCTTC. This sequence encodes CASSHAGGYNEQFF.

This chain links TRBV28 with TRBJ1-1; no clear D. V lost 9 bases and J 6 bases, leaving 14 bases between the germline ends. In germline, CDR1 is MDHEN, CDR2 SYDVKM. This CDR3 spans 12 amino acids. The CDR3 protein is CASTTRQPEAFF. The CDR3 DNA reads as TGTGCCAGTACTACTCGGCAACCTGAAGCTTTCTTT. Full variable domain (rest looked up from reference TRBV28 and TRBJ1-1): DVKVTQSSRYLVKRTGEKVFLECVQDMDHENMFWYRQDPGLGLRLIYFSYDVKMKEKGDIPEGYSVSREKKERFSLILESASTNQTSMYLCASTTRQPEAFFGQGTRLTVV.

This rearrangement joins TRBV6-5 to TRBJ1-6; D is unclear. Germline lookup yields CDR1 MNHEY and CDR2 SVGAGI. Trimming took off 6 bases at V and 14 bases at J, with 14 bases between the two ends. The CDR3 is 12 residues long. CDR3 amino acids: CASRSSGESLHF. CDR3 DNA: TGTGCCAGCAGGTCCTCCGGGGAATCCCTCCACTTT.

This clone occurred once. The rearrangement links TRBV24-1 to TRBJ2-3; D is perhaps TRBD1 (5 bases). The CDR3 consists of 18 residues. CDR1 is KGHDR and CDR2 is SFDVKD in the germline V gene. V lost 0 bases to trimming and J lost 0 bases, with 15 bases between them. CDR3 sequence reads: CATSDLPATDPSTDTQYF. The CDR3 DNA reads TGTGCCACCAGTGATTTGCCCGCGACAGACCCTAGCACAGATACGCAGTATTTT.

The rearrangement uses TRBV7-8 and TRBJ2-2; 11 bases map to TRBD1. This CDR3 contains 15 residues. The V and J ends lost 5 bases and 4 bases, in that order; junction bases with no gene match: 3. Germline CDR1 SGHVS, CDR2 FQNEAQ. The CDR3 nucleotides are TGTGCCAGCAGCGGTGGGACAGGGGGCACCGGGGAGCTGTTTTTT. It is translated as CASSGGTGGTGELFF. The full variable domain, its missing parts supplied by reference TRBV7-8 and TRBJ2-2, is GAGVSQSPRYKVAKRGQDVALRCDPISGHVSLFWYQQALGQGPEFLTYFQNEAQLDKSGLPSDRFFAERPEGSVSTLKIQRTQQEDSAVYLCASSGGTGGTGELFFGEGSRLTVL.

V is TRBV14 and J is TRBJ2-1; 13 bases map to TRBD2. V shed 4 bases and J 4 bases; nucleotides not matched to a gene: 4. This CDR3 comprises 16 residues. Per the germline V gene, CDR1 is SGHDN and CDR2 is FVKESK. CDR3 protein: CASSLPGLAGYNEQFF. The CDR3 nucleotides are TGTGCCAGCAGCCTTCCGGGACTAGCGGGATACAATGAGCAGTTCTTC.

V gene TRBV18 combines with J gene TRBJ2-2; no definite D call. The CDR3 covers 13 residues. CDR1 and CDR2 from the germline V gene are KGHSH and LQKENI. V lost 3 bases to trimming and J lost 4 bases, with 6 bases between them. The CDR3 loop is CASSPPVTGELFF. The DNA for the CDR3 is TGTGCCAGCTCACCTCCAGTCACCGGGGAGCTGTTTTTT.

This sequence joins TRBV5-6 and TRBJ2-7; possibly TRBD2 for D (5 bases). The ends were cut back, 0 bases at V and 7 bases at J, with 11 bases in the middle. The germline gives CDR1 SGHDT, CDR2 YYEEEE. The CDR3 spans 13 residues. This CDR3 reads CASSLVVRGEQYF. The DNA of the CDR3 is TGTGCCAGCAGCTTGGTCGTGCGAGGGGAGCAGTACTTC. The full variable domain, its missing parts supplied by reference TRBV5-6 and TRBJ2-7, is DAGVTQSPTHLIKTRGQQVTLRCSPKSGHDTVSWYQQALGQGPQFIFQYYEEEERQRGNFPDRFSGHQFPNYSSELNVNALLLGDSALYLCASSLVVRGEQYFGPGTRLTVT.